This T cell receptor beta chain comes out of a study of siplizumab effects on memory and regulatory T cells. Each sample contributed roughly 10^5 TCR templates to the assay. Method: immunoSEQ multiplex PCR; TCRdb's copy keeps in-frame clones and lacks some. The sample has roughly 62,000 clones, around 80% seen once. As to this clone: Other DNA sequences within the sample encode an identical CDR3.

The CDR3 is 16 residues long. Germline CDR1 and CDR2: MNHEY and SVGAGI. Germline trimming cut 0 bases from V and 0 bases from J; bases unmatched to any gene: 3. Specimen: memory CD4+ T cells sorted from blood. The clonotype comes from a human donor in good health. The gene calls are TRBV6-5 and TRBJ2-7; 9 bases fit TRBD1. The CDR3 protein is CASSYSRTGDSYEQYF. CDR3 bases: TGTGCCAGCAGTTACTCGCGGACAGGGGACTCCTACGAGCAGTACTTC.